A selection of T cell receptor beta chains follows, all from one sample in a study of T cell repertoires in cytomegalovirus infection. One entry per CDR3 protein results from TCRdb running MiXCR on the reads. The table records approximately 170,000 distinct CDR3 sequences, roughly an eighth of them present only once. Input material: PBMCs. These receptor sequences come from a human donor in good health (CMV status not recorded). Some clones in this sample may be carry-over from other donors' samples. Each CDR3 is given with its conserved first and last residue. The D gene is left open where the match is weak. A row's size may be missing; if present it is once, few, many or a size class.

TRBV7-2,TRBJ2-7,many,TRBD2,TGTGCCAGCAGCCCTTACTACCCGGGACTAGCGGGATTCGAGCAGTACTTC,CASSPYYPGLAGFEQYF
TRBV7-2,TRBJ2-2,many,NA,TGTGCCAGCAGCTTAAGCCGGGCCGGGGAGCTGTTTTTT,CASSLSRAGELFF
TRBV4-3,TRBJ1-5,few,TRBD1,TGCGCCAGCAGCCAAGAACTGAGGACAGGGAATCAGCCCCAGCATTTT,CASSQELRTGNQPQHF
TRBV19,TRBJ2-3,few,NA,TGTGCCAGTAACGAAAGGGGCCTTAGCACAGATACGCAGTATTTT,CASNERGLSTDTQYF
TRBV19,TRBJ2-2,few,NA,TGTGCCAGTAGTATTGTTCAGGGATCGAACACCGGGGAGCTGTTTTTT,CASSIVQGSNTGELFF
TRBV6-2/TRBV6-3,TRBJ1-1,few,NA,TGTGCCAGCAGTTACGGGGGAGGAGGAGACCGAACTCCTAACACTGAAGCTTTCTTT,CASSYGGGGDRTPNTEAFF
TRBV11-3,TRBJ2-7,many,TRBD2,TGTGCCAGGATGGACTGGACTAGTAGCCACGAGCAGTACTTC,CARMDWTSSHEQYF
TRBV7-2,TRBJ1-5,many,NA,TGTGCCAGCAGCCCCAGGGGAGATCAGCCCCAGCATTTT,CASSPRGDQPQHF
TRBV6-1,TRBJ2-3,many,TRBD2,TGTGCCAGCAGTCATTGGAGAGAAGGTCTAGCGGGTAGGACAGATACGCAGTATTTT,CASSHWREGLAGRTDTQYF
TRBV7-2,TRBJ1-2,many,NA,TGTGCCAGCGTTGAGGGAGCGGGCTATGGCTACACCTTC,CASVEGAGYGYTF
TRBV29-1,TRBJ2-7,NA,NA,TGCAGCGTTGAAGATCGTGACAACTACGAGCAGTACTTC,CSVEDRDNYEQYF
TRBV19,TRBJ2-2,few,NA,TGTGCTGGATCAAGAGCGGGGAACACCGGGGAGCTGTTTTTT,CAGSRAGNTGELFF
TRBV20-1,TRBJ2-1,NA,NA,TGCAGTGCTTTGGTTGGGGAGCAGTTCTTC,CSALVGEQFF
TRBV6-5,TRBJ1-1,NA,NA,TGTGCCAGCAGTTTAACGACAGTTAGGAACACTGAAGCTTTCTTT,CASSLTTVRNTEAFF
TRBV2,TRBJ1-6,many,NA,TGTGCCAGCAGTGGGGCAGTCTATAATTCACCCCTCCACTTT,CASSGAVYNSPLHF
TRBV7-6,TRBJ2-1,many,TRBD2,TGTGCCAGCAGCCTCTCCCTGCGGGAGCGATACAATGAGCAGTTCTTC,CASSLSLRERYNEQFF
TRBV28,TRBJ2-7,NA,TRBD2,TGTGCCAGCATTTCGACTAGCGGCAGCTCCTACGAGCAGTACTTC,CASISTSGSSYEQYF
TRBV7-8,TRBJ2-2,many,NA,TGTGCCAGCAGCTTACTCGGGAGCCATGGGGAGCTGTTTTTT,CASSLLGSHGELFF
TRBV4-2,TRBJ2-2,few,NA,TGTGCCACCACGGGATCTGGGGACACCGGGGAGCTGTTTTTT,CATTGSGDTGELFF
TRBV27,TRBJ2-1,NA,NA,TGTGCCAGCAGTCCATCCCCGATCAATGAGCAGTTCTTC,CASSPSPINEQFF
TRBV30,TRBJ2-2,few,NA,TGTGCCTGGAGTGAAGAGTTTGAAGCCGGGGAGCTGTTTTTT,CAWSEEFEAGELFF
TRBV30,TRBJ1-3,few,TRBD1,TGTGCCTGGAGTTCCGACAGGGGGCAAGGAAACACCATATATTTT,CAWSSDRGQGNTIYF
TRBV27,TRBJ2-4,NA,TRBD2,TGTGCCAGCAGTTTGGTAGCGGGAGGGGCCAAAAACATTCAGTACTTC,CASSLVAGGAKNIQYF
TRBV6-1,TRBJ1-5,many,TRBD1,TGTGCCAGCAGAGGGACAGGGGGCAGTGGCGATCAGCCCCAGCATTTT,CASRGTGGSGDQPQHF
TRBV20-1,TRBJ2-1,many,TRBD2,TGCAGTGCTCCGCCGGCCAGCGGGAGTAGAGATGAGCAGTTCTTC,CSAPPASGSRDEQFF
TRBV28,TRBJ1-5,few,NA,TGTGCCAGCAGTTTATCAGGGAGGGGTCAGCCCCAGCATTTT,CASSLSGRGQPQHF
TRBV28,TRBJ1-1,NA,NA,TGTGCCAGCAGACTTTGGGGGGCAGCAGGGACGAACACTGAAGCTTTCTTT,CASRLWGAAGTNTEAFF
TRBV25-1,TRBJ2-5,NA,NA,TGTGCCAGCAGTGGAGTAAGGGGCGTTCAAGAGACCCAGTACTTC,CASSGVRGVQETQYF
TRBV7-2,TRBJ2-7,many,NA,TGTGCCAGCAGCTTAGGATCAGGGGTTTACGAGCAGTACTTC,CASSLGSGVYEQYF
TRBV11-2,TRBJ2-4,NA,NA,TGTGCCAGCAGCGCAGAAATAGGACTGATGGATGGCAAAAACATTCAGTACTTC,CASSAEIGLMDGKNIQYF
TRBV29-1,TRBJ1-1,NA,TRBD1,TGCAGCGGCCGACAGGGGGTCACTGAAGCTTTCTTT,CSGRQGVTEAFF
TRBV7-3,TRBJ1-2,many,TRBD1,TGTGCCAGCAGCTCCCAGGGGGGAGGCTACACCTTC,CASSSQGGGYTF
TRBV7-8,TRBJ2-3,many,NA,TGTGCCAGCAGCTTAGAGCGACAGGTACCTGGTACGCAGTATTTT,CASSLERQVPGTQYF
TRBV10-2,TRBJ2-3,NA,NA,TGCGCCAGCAGTGATGCAGGGGAAGATACGCAGTATTTT,CASSDAGEDTQYF
TRBV6-2/TRBV6-3,TRBJ1-5,NA,NA,TGTGCCAGCACCGATCTGGGTTTTCAGCCCCAGCATTTT,CASTDLGFQPQHF
TRBV27,TRBJ1-2,few,TRBD1,TGTGCCAGCAGCACCAATATACAGGGGTTCGGCTATGGCTACACCTTC,CASSTNIQGFGYGYTF
TRBV12-3/TRBV12-4,TRBJ1-1,many,NA,TGTGCCACCTCGGGGGCAGGAGGAGCTTTCTTT,CATSGAGGAFF
TRBV29-1,TRBJ2-4,NA,NA,TGCAGCGTTGGCGGTAGAGACAAGATAGCCAAAAACATTCAGTACTTC,CSVGGRDKIAKNIQYF
TRBV11-2,TRBJ2-3,once,NA,TGTGCCAGCAGCTTAGATCGTCCAGATACGCAGTATTTT,CASSLDRPDTQYF
TRBV20-1,TRBJ2-4,NA,NA,TGCAGTGCCCGAGGGACATCCCGGCCCAAAAACATTCAGTACTTC,CSARGTSRPKNIQYF
TRBV7-2,TRBJ1-1,many,TRBD1,TGTGCCAGCAGCATCAGGGGGGGGGCTGGGAACACTGAAGCTTTCTTT,CASSIRGGAGNTEAFF
TRBV12-3/TRBV12-4,TRBJ2-2,many,TRBD1,TGTGCCACCTGGACAGGGGCGAACACCGGGGAGCTGTTTTTT,CATWTGANTGELFF
TRBV5-1,TRBJ2-3,many,NA,TGCGCCAGCAGACCTCACATGTCTAGCACAGATACGCAGTATTTT,CASRPHMSSTDTQYF
TRBV29-1,TRBJ2-7,many,NA,TGCAGCGTACTTTCGGACCGGTCCTACGAGCAGTACTTC,CSVLSDRSYEQYF
TRBV20-1,TRBJ2-7,NA,TRBD2,TGCAGTGCCCGAAACCCAAGGACTAGCGGGAGCCCCTACGAGCAGTACTTC,CSARNPRTSGSPYEQYF
TRBV7-2,TRBJ2-3,many,TRBD2,TGTGCCAGCAGCTTGACTAGCGGGGGAGATACGCAGTATTTT,CASSLTSGGDTQYF
TRBV6-2/TRBV6-3,TRBJ2-3,few,NA,TGTGCCAGCAGTTACGTGGCTAATTCGGCCGGGAGCACAGATACGCAGTATTTT,CASSYVANSAGSTDTQYF
TRBV2,TRBJ1-1,few,TRBD1,TGTGCCAGCACCTTACAGGGGGCCACTGAAGCTTTCTTT,CASTLQGATEAFF
TRBV6-2/TRBV6-3,TRBJ2-6,many,TRBD1,TGTGCCAGCAGTTATATCCCGACAGGGGGCAACGTCCTGACTTTC,CASSYIPTGGNVLTF
TRBV10-3,TRBJ1-1,NA,NA,TGTGCCATCAGTGAGTCGAGATCTTTCGGGGCTTTCTTT,CAISESRSFGAFF
TRBV27,TRBJ1-1,NA,NA,TGTGCCAGCAGCTTCCGACAGGTGAACACTGAAGCTTTCTTT,CASSFRQVNTEAFF
TRBV15,TRBJ1-1,many,NA,TGTGCCACCAGCAGAACTAGGGGGGGCACTGAAGCTTTCTTT,CATSRTRGGTEAFF
TRBV6-6,TRBJ2-7,NA,NA,TGTGCCAGCAGTTACCCCGACCTAACCTACGAGCAGTACTTC,CASSYPDLTYEQYF